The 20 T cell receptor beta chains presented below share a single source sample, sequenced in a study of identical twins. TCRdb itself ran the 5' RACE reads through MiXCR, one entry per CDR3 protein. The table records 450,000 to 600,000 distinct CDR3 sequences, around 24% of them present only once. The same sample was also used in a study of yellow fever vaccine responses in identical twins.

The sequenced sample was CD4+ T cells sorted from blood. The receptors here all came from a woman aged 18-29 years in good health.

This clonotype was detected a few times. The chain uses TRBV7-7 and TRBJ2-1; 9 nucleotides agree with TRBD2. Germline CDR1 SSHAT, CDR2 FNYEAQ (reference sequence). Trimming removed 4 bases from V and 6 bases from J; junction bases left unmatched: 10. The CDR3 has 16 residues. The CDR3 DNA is TGTGCCAGCAGCTCCATAGCGGGGGCAACCTTCAATGAGCAGTTCTTC. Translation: CASSSIAGATFNEQFF.

CDR3 nucleotides: TGTGCCAGCACCTCTGGACAGCAATCGGGGGGCAATGAGCAGTTCTTC. It translates to CASTSGQQSGGNEQFF. This chain links TRBV28 with TRBJ2-1, with a tentative D call TRBD2 (7 bases). V dropped 7 bases and J dropped 6 bases, with 22 bases sitting between them. Germline loops: CDR1 MDHEN, CDR2 SYDVKM. The CDR3 has 16 residues.

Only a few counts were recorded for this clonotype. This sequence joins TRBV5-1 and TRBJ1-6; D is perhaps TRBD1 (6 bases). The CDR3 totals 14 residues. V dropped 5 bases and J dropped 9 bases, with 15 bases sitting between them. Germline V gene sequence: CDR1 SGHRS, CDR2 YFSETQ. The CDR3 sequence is CASSQRTAGSPLHF. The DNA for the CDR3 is TGCGCCAGCAGTCAAAGGACAGCGGGTTCACCCCTCCACTTT.

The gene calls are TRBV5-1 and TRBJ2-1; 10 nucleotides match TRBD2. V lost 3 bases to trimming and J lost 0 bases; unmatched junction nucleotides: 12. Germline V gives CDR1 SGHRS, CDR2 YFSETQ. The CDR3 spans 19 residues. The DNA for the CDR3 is TGCGCCAGCAGCTGGAGGCCTAGCGGGGGACATAGCTCCTACAATGAGCAGTTCTTC. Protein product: CASSWRPSGGHSSYNEQFF.

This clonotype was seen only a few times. The DNA of the CDR3 is TGTGCCAGCAGCTTAGATCCACAGAACACTGAAGCTTTCTTT. Its protein product is CASSLDPQNTEAFF. V and J are TRBV11-2 and TRBJ1-1; D is undetermined. Trimming left V 0 bases short and J 1 base short, with 6 bases between. The CDR3 sequence is 14 residues long. Per the germline V gene, CDR1 is SGHAT and CDR2 is FQNNGV. Full variable domain (outside the CDR3, taken from reference TRBV11-2 and TRBJ1-1): EAGVAQSPRYKIIEKRQSVAFWCNPISGHATLYWYQQILGQGPKLLIQFQNNGVVDDSQLPKDRFSAERLKGVDSTLKIQPAKLEDSAVYLCASSLDPQNTEAFFGQGTRLTVV.

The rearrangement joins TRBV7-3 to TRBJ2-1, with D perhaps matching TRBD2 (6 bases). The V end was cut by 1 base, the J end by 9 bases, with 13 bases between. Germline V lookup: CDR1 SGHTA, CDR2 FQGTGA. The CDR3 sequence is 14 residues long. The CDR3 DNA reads TGTGCCAGCAGCTTAAGGCGGGAATGGGGTGAGCAGTTCTTC. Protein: CASSLRREWGEQFF.

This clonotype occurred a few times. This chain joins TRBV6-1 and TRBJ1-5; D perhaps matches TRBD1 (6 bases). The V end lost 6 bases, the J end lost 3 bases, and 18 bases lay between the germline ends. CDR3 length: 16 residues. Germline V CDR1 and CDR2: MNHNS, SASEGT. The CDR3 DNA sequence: TGTGCCAGCAGCAATTTAGCCAGGGGACCCAATCAGCCCCAGCATTTT. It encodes CASSNLARGPNQPQHF.

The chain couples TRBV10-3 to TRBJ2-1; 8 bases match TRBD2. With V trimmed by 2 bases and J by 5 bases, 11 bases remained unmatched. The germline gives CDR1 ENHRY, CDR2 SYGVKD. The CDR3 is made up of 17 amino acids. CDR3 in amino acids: CAISEGRGAGADNEQFF. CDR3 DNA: TGTGCCATCAGTGAGGGAAGGGGAGCGGGAGCCGACAATGAGCAGTTCTTC.

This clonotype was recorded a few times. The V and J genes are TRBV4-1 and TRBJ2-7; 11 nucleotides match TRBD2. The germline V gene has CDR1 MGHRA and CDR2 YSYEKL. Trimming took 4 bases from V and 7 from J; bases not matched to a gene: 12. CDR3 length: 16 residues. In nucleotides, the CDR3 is TGCGCCAGCAGCCCTGAGACTAGCGGGGCCGGGGGTGAGCAGTACTTC. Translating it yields CASSPETSGAGGEQYF.

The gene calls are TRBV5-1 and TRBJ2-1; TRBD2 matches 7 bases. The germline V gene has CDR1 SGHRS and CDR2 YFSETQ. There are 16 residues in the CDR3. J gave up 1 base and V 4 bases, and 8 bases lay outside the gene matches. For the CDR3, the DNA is TGCGCCAGCAGCACGGCTAGCGGCGCATCCTACAATGAGCAGTTCTTC. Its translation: CASSTASGASYNEQFF.

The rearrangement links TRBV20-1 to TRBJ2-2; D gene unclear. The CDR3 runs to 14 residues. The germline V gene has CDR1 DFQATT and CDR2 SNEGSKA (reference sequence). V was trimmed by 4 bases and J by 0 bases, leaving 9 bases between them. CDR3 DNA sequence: TGCAGTGCTAAAGGTGCGGCGAACACCGGGGAGCTGTTTTTT. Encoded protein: CSAKGAANTGELFF.

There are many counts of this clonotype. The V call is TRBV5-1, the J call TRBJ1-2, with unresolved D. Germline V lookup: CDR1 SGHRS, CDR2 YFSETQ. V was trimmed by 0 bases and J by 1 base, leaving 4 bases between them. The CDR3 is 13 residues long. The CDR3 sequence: CASSLGSNYGYTF. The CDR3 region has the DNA TGCGCCAGCAGCTTGGGGAGTAACTATGGCTACACCTTC.

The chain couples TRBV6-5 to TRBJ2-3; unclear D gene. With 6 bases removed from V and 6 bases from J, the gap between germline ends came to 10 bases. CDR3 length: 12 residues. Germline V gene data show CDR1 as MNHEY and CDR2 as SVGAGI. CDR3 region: CASSQRWDTQYF. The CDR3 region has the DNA TGTGCCAGCAGCCAAAGGTGGGATACGCAGTATTTT.

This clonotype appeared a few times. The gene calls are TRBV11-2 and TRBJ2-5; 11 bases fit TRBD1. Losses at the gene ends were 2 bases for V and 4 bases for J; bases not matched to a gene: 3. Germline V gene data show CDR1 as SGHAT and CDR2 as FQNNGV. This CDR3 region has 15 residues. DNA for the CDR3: TGTGCCAGCAGCTTAACCGGGACAGGGGGAGAGACCCAGTACTTC. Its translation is CASSLTGTGGETQYF.

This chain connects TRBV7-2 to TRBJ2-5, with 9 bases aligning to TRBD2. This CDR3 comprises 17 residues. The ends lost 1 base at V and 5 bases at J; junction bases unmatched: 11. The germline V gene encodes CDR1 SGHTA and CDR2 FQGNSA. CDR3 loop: CASSLVSVAGVGETQYF. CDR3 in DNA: TGTGCCAGCAGCTTAGTGTCGGTAGCGGGAGTTGGTGAGACCCAGTACTTC.

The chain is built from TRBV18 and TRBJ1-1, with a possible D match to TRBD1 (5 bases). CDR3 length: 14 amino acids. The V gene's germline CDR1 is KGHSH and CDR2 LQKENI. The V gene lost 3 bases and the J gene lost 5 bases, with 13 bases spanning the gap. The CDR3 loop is CASSPLSEGTEAFF. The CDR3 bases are TGTGCCAGCTCACCTCTCAGTGAGGGGACTGAAGCTTTCTTT. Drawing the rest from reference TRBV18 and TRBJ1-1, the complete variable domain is NAGVMQNPRHLVRRRGQEARLRCSPMKGHSHVYWYRQLPEEGLKFMVYLQKENIIDESGMPKERFSAEFPKEGPSILRIQQVVRGDSAAYFCASSPLSEGTEAFFGQGTRLTVV.

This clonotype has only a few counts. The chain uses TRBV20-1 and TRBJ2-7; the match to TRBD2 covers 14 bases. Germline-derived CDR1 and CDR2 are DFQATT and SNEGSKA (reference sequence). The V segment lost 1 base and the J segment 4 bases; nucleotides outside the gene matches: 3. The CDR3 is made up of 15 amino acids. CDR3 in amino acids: CSARGWTSGRYEQYF. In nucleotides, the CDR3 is TGCAGTGCTAGAGGTTGGACTAGCGGGAGGTACGAGCAGTACTTC.

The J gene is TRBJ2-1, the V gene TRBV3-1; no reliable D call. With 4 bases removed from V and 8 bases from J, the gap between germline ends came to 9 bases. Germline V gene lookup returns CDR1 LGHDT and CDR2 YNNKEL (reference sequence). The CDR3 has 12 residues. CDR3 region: CASSLMGYEQFF. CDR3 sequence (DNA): TGTGCCAGCAGCCTGATGGGCTATGAGCAGTTCTTC.

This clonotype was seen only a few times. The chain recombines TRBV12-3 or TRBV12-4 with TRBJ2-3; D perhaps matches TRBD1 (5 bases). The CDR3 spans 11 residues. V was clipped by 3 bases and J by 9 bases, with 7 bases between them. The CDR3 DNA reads TGTGCCAGCAGTTTTGGGGCGACGCAGTATTTT. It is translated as CASSFGATQYF.

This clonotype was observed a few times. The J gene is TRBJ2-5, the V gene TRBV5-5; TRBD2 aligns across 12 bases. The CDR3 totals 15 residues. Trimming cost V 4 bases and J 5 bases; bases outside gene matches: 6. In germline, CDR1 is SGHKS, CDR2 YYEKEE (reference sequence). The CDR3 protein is CASSKGLAGIETQYF. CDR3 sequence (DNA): TGTGCCAGCAGCAAAGGACTAGCGGGGATTGAGACCCAGTACTTC. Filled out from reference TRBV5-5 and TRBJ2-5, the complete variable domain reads DAGVTQSPTHLIKTRGQQVTLRCSPISGHKSVSWYQQVLGQGPQFIFQYYEKEERGRGNFPDRFSARQFPNYSSELNVNALLLGDSALYLCASSKGLAGIETQYFGPGTRLLVL.